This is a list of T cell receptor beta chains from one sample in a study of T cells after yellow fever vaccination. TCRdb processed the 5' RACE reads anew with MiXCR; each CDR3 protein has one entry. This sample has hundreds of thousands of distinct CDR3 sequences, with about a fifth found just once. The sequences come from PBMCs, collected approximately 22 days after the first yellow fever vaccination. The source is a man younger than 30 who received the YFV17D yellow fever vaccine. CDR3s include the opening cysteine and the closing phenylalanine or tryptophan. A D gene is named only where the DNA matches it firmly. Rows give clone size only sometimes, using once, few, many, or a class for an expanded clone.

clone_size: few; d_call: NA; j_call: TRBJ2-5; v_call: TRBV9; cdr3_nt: TGTGCCAGCAGCGTAGGCGGGCCCCAAGAGACCCAGTACTTC; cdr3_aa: CASSVGGPQETQYF
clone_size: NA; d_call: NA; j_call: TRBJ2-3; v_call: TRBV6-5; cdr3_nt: TGTGCCAGCAGTTACTCGAGGCGCCCCATCACAGATACGCAGTATTTT; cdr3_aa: CASSYSRRPITDTQYF
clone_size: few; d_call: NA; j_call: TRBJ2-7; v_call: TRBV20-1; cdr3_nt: TGCAGTGCCCGGCGAGGGATAAGATACGAGCAGTACTTC; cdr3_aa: CSARRGIRYEQYF
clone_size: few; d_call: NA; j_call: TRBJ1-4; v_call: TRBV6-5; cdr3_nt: TGTGCCAGCAGTTTGGATCGGACCTGGTCTGAAAAACTGTTTTTT; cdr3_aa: CASSLDRTWSEKLFF
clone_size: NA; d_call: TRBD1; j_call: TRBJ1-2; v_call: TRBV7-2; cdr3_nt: TGTGCCAGCAGCCGCGACAGGGCCGATGGCTACACCTTC; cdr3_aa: CASSRDRADGYTF
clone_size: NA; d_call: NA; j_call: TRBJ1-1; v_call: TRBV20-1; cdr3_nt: TGCAGTGCTAGGCCCAGTTTGGAAGCTTTCTTT; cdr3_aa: CSARPSLEAFF
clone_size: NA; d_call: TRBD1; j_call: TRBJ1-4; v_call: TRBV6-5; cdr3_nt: TGTGCCAGCAGTTACCTAGGACAGGGGGTTGAAAAACTGTTTTTT; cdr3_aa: CASSYLGQGVEKLFF
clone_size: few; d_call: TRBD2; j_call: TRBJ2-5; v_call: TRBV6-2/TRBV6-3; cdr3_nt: TGTGCCACCCAGAGAGCGGGGGGGAATCAAGAGACCCAGTACTTC; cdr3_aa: CATQRAGGNQETQYF
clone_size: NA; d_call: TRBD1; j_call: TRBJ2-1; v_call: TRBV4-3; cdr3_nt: TGCGCCAGCAGCCCCGAACCGCCCGGGACAGTCAATGAGCAGTTCTTC; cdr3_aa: CASSPEPPGTVNEQFF
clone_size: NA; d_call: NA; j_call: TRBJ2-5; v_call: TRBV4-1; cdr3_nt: TGCGCCAGCAGCCAAGATAGGGCCTACATCATGTACCAAGAGACCCAGTACTTC; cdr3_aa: CASSQDRAYIMYQETQYF
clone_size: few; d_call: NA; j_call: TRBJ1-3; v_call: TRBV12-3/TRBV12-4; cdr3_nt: TGTGCCAGCAACTTCTCGCCTGGAAACACCATATATTTT; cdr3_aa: CASNFSPGNTIYF
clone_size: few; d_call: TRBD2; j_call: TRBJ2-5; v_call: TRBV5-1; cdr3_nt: TGCGCCAGCAACCAGCGGGGGATGATGCAAGAGACCCAGTACTTC; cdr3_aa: CASNQRGMMQETQYF
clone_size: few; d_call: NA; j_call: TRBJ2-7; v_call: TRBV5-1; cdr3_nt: TGCGCCAGCAGCTTTTCACAGAACTACGAGCAGTACTTC; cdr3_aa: CASSFSQNYEQYF
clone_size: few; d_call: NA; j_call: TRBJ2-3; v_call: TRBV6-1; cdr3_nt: TGTGCCAGCAGTACCGGTTGGAGAGGGGATACGCAGTATTTT; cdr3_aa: CASSTGWRGDTQYF
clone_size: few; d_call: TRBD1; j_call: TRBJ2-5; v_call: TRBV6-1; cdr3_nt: TGTGCCAGTGGCATGCAGGGGGCTCCATCCGAGACCCAGTACTTC; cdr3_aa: CASGMQGAPSETQYF
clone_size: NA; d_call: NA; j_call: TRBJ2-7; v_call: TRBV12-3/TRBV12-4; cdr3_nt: TGTGCCAGCAGACCCCACGGCGGACCCTACGAGCAGTACTTC; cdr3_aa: CASRPHGGPYEQYF
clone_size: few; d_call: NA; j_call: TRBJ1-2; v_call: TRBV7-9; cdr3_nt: TGTGCCAGCAGTAGGGCAGTTAACTATGGCTACACCTTC; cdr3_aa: CASSRAVNYGYTF
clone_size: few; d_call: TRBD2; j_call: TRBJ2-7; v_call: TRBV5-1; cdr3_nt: TGCGCCAGCAGCAGTACTAGCGCTGGGTACGAGCAGTACTTC; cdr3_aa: CASSSTSAGYEQYF
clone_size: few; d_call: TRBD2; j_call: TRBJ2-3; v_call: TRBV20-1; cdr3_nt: TGCAGTGCTAGAGATGAGGGGACTACTAGCACAGATACGCAGTATTTT; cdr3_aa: CSARDEGTTSTDTQYF
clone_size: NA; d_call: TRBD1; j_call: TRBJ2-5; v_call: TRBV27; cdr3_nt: TGTGCCAGCGTACAGGGGGCGATTCGAGAGACCCAGTACTTC; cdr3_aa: CASVQGAIRETQYF
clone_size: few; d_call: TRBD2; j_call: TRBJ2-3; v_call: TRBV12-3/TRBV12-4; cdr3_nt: TGTGCCAGCAGAGGACTAGCGCAGTATTTT; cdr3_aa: CASRGLAQYF